Listed here are 24 T cell receptor beta chains from one sample, sequenced in a study of regulatory T cells in long-lasting Graves disease. Indicated time point: newly diagnosed GD, antithyroid drugs for less than 3 months. The TCR library was prepared using RNA isolated from PBMCs. The authors built TCR beta libraries using iRepertoire HTBI primers and Arm-PCR of CDR3 regions. Each CDR3 protein is one row after TCRdb ran MiXCR on the multiplex PCR reads. The table includes 400,000 to 650,000 distinct CDR3 sequences, about 16% detected once. These data were also reused for a study on T cells in Graves' hyperthyroidism and ophthalmopathy.

Sample: peripheral blood mononuclear cells (PBMCs), taken at new diagnosis, from a patient treated with antithyroid drugs. These receptors originate from a woman aged 35-65 years with Graves disease.

The rearrangement joins TRBV2 to TRBJ2-1; maybe TRBD1 (5 bases). The V and J ends lost 4 bases and 8 bases respectively, with 18 bases between them. CDR1 and CDR2 from the germline V gene are SNHLY and FYNNEI. The CDR3 is made up of 15 amino acids. CDR3 in amino acids: CASSVTTGSIDEQFF. The DNA of the CDR3 is TGTGCCAGCAGTGTAACTACAGGAAGTATCGATGAGCAGTTCTTC.

The rearrangement joins TRBV20-1 to TRBJ2-3, with 16 nucleotides matching TRBD2. CDR3 size: 15 residues. The germline gives CDR1 DFQATT, CDR2 SNEGSKA (reference sequence). V gave up 6 bases and J gave up 6 bases; unmatched junction bases: 6. This CDR3 reads CSATGTSGGADTQYF. The CDR3 nucleotides read TGCAGTGCCACCGGGACTAGCGGGGGGGCCGATACGCAGTATTTT.

This clonotype was detected many times. The V call is TRBV30, the J call TRBJ2-3; D might be TRBD1 or TRBD2, each matching 5 bases. This CDR3 comprises 14 residues. Trimming took 2 bases from V and 2 from J, leaving 11 bases between them. Germline CDR1 GTSNPN, CDR2 SVGIG (reference sequence). CDR3 nucleotide sequence: TGTGCCTGGAGTAAGAGGGGCATCACAGATACGCAGTATTTT. The encoded protein is CAWSKRGITDTQYF. Filled out from reference TRBV30 and TRBJ2-3, the complete variable domain reads SQTIHQWPATLVQPVGSPLSLECTVEGTSNPNLYWYRQAAGRGLQLLFYSVGIGQISSEVPQNLSASRPQDRQFILSSKKLLLSDSGFYLCAWSKRGITDTQYFGPGTRLTVL.

Comments on this clonotype: A far more abundant clone sits one base away, making this likely a read error. This chain uses TRBV2 with TRBJ1-1; D call uncertain. This CDR3 has 14 amino acids. V lost 6 bases to trimming and J lost 6 bases, with 17 bases between them. Germline lookup yields CDR1 SNHLY and CDR2 FYNNEI. In nucleotides, the CDR3 is TGTGCCAGCAGCCAAGGACTGATGGTGGCTGAAGCTTTCTTT. Encoded protein: CASSQGLMVAEAFF.

V gene TRBV10-3 combines with J gene TRBJ1-1; TRBD1 is a possible D gene (5 bases). This CDR3 spans 16 amino acids. CDR1 and CDR2 (germline): ENHRY, SYGVKD. The ends were cut back, 0 bases at V and 3 bases at J, with 14 bases in the middle. CDR3 protein: CAISESQAGGDTEAFF. The CDR3 DNA is TGTGCCATCAGTGAGTCTCAGGCCGGAGGGGACACTGAAGCTTTCTTT.

The chain combines TRBV18 with TRBJ1-4; D is possibly TRBD1 (6 bases). With 3 bases removed from V and 1 base from J, the gap between germline ends came to 18 bases. Germline V gene lookup returns CDR1 KGHSH and CDR2 LQKENI. The CDR3 runs to 18 residues. The CDR3 loop is CASSPRISRGLTNEKLFF. DNA of the CDR3: TGTGCCAGCTCACCTAGGATTTCCAGGGGATTAACTAATGAAAAACTGTTTTTT.

This clonotype was counted ten times or more. The J gene is TRBJ1-2, the V gene TRBV2, with 7 bases matching TRBD1. The CDR3 extends over 13 amino acids. CDR1 and CDR2 from the germline V gene are SNHLY and FYNNEI. V was pared by 6 bases and J by 7 bases, with 8 bases of the junction left unmatched. This CDR3 is CASRPTGVRGYTF. CDR3 coding DNA: TGTGCCAGCAGACCTACAGGGGTTCGTGGCTACACCTTC.

The V gene is TRBV5-4, the J gene TRBJ2-7; 8 bases map to TRBD1. The V gene end was trimmed by 3 bases and the J gene end by 3 bases; junction bases not matched to a gene: 5. CDR1 is SGHNT and CDR2 is YYREEE in the germline V gene (reference sequence). This CDR3 region has 14 residues. This CDR3 is CASSSQGAGYEQYF. In DNA, the CDR3 is TGTGCCAGCAGCTCCCAGGGGGCAGGCTACGAGCAGTACTTC.

This clonotype came up many times. This CDR3 is CASSLGLYADEQFF. In DNA form, the CDR3 reads TGTGCCAGCAGCTTAGGTTTGTACGCCGATGAGCAGTTCTTC. V usage is TRBV11-2 and J usage is TRBJ2-1, with D unclear. The length of the CDR3 is 14 residues. V lost 1 base and J lost 8, with 12 bases in between. Germline-derived CDR1 and CDR2 are SGHAT and FQNNGV.

This clonotype was recorded a few times. The genes are TRBV10-1 and TRBJ2-4; TRBD1 agrees at 9 bases. Germline-derived CDR1 and CDR2 are WNHNN and SYGVQD (reference sequence). The CDR3 sequence is 14 residues long. Trimming took 3 bases from V and 4 from J; bases not matched to a gene: 1. CDR3 bases: TGCGCCAGCAGTGAAGGGACAGGGAAAAACATTCAGTACTTC. The encoded protein is CASSEGTGKNIQYF.

The chain joins TRBV29-1 to TRBJ1-1; D gene uncertain. The CDR3 consists of 12 residues. Trimming stripped 5 bases from V and 1 base from J, with 8 bases between. The germline CDR1 and CDR2 sequences are SQVTM and ANQGSEA. As DNA, the CDR3 is TGCAGCGTTCCGCCGGGGAACACTGAAGCTTTCTTT. It is translated as CSVPPGNTEAFF.

The genes are TRBV10-3 and TRBJ1-2; D is undetermined. V lost 10 bases to trimming and J lost 2 bases, with 20 bases between them. This CDR3 contains 15 residues. Germline V CDR1 and CDR2: ENHRY, SYGVKD. CDR3 amino acids: CASSPAGRGNYGYTF. In nucleotides, the CDR3 is TGTGCCAGCAGCCCAGCCGGGCGCGGAAACTATGGCTACACCTTC.

This clonotype has more than one count but fewer than ten. The DNA of the CDR3 is TGTGCCAGCAGCTTAAACCCCCGGGGGAGAGGGACTGAAGCTTTCTTT. This sequence encodes CASSLNPRGRGTEAFF. The chain is built from TRBV3-1 and TRBJ1-1, with D possibly matching TRBD1 (5 bases). The CDR3 loop spans 16 amino acids. Trimming took off 5 bases at V and 5 bases at J, with 21 bases between the two ends. Germline V gene sequence: CDR1 LGHDT, CDR2 YNNKEL (reference sequence).

Only a few counts were recorded for this clonotype. The CDR3 sequence: CASRGRSSPLHF. The CDR3 DNA is TGTGCCAGTAGAGGCAGGAGTTCACCCCTCCACTTT. V gene TRBV19 combines with J gene TRBJ1-6; D is uncertain. The germline CDR1 and CDR2 sequences are LNHDA and SQIVND (reference sequence). Trimming stripped 6 bases from V and 9 bases from J, with 9 bases between. This CDR3 spans 12 amino acids.

This clonotype was picked up a small number of times. This chain connects TRBV4-2 to TRBJ2-7; D not certain. This CDR3 has 14 residues. V was pared by 0 bases and J by 7 bases, with 13 bases between. The germline V gene encodes CDR1 LGHNA and CDR2 YNFKEQ. The CDR3 DNA follows: TGTGCCAGCAGCCAAGAGGCCCCGAGAGAGGAGCAGTACTTC. This encodes CASSQEAPREEQYF.

The J gene is TRBJ2-7, the V gene TRBV9, with 9 bases fitting TRBD1. Trimming cost V 0 bases and J 1 base; bases outside gene matches: 2. Germline lookup yields CDR1 SGDLS and CDR2 YYNGEE. The CDR3 totals 15 residues. The DNA of the CDR3 is TGTGCCAGCAGCGTAGGGGGGACAGGGTCCTACGAGCAGTACTTC. Translating gives CASSVGGTGSYEQYF.

There are many counts of this clonotype. The V gene is TRBV27, the J gene TRBJ2-1; 9 bases align to TRBD1. CDR1 is MNHEY and CDR2 is SMNVEV in the germline V gene (reference sequence). CDR3 length: 14 residues. J was trimmed by 4 bases and V by 7 bases; bases with no gene match: 5. This CDR3 is CASTPGQGYNEQFF. In DNA, the CDR3 is TGTGCCAGCACCCCGGGACAGGGATACAATGAGCAGTTCTTC.

This clonotype was observed at least ten times. The chain links TRBV27 to TRBJ2-1; a weak D match, TRBD2 (7 bases). The CDR3 is made up of 15 amino acids. Trimming took off 3 bases at V and 7 bases at J, with 16 bases between the two ends. Germline V lookup: CDR1 MNHEY, CDR2 SMNVEV (reference sequence). The CDR3 DNA is TGTGCCAGCAGTTTTCGGAGGGGGGGCACGAATGAGCAGTTCTTC. This sequence encodes CASSFRRGGTNEQFF.

The table lists this clonotype with many counts. V is TRBV12-3 or TRBV12-4 and J is TRBJ2-1; D is undetermined. The CDR3 is 15 amino acids. V was trimmed by 8 bases and J by 4 bases, leaving 18 bases between them. CDR3 amino acids: CASSISPGRYNEQFF. The CDR3 nucleotides read TGTGCCAGCTCTATCTCCCCCGGGCGGTACAATGAGCAGTTCTTC.

In this sample, this clonotype turned up a few times. The chain links TRBV6-1 to TRBJ1-5; D remains ambiguous. The germline V and J ends were trimmed by 6 bases and 2 bases, with 17 bases remaining between them. The CDR3 is 16 amino acids. Germline-derived CDR1 and CDR2 are MNHNS and SASEGT. This chain's CDR3 is CASSVTPGMGNQPQHF. CDR3 DNA: TGTGCCAGCAGCGTCACTCCGGGAATGGGCAATCAGCCCCAGCATTTT.

This clonotype was counted at least ten times. This chain links TRBV2 with TRBJ1-4; 7 bases fit TRBD1. The J segment lost 4 bases and the V segment lost 2 bases, leaving 10 bases of the junction unmatched. There are 17 residues in the CDR3. Germline V gene sequence: CDR1 SNHLY, CDR2 FYNNEI. This chain's CDR3 is CASSEMARQGGNEKLFF. The CDR3, as DNA: TGTGCCAGCAGTGAAATGGCAAGACAGGGTGGTAATGAAAAACTGTTTTTT.

This clonotype was observed many times. The chain carries TRBV7-8 and TRBJ1-4; no clear D gene. The CDR3 consists of 18 residues. Trimming pared 1 base from V and 0 bases from J, leaving 15 bases between. Germline values: CDR1 SGHVS, CDR2 FQNEAQ. CDR3 coding DNA: TGTGCCAGCAGCTTAGATTACAGCCCCATACCAACTAATGAAAAACTGTTTTTT. This translates into CASSLDYSPIPTNEKLFF.

This clonotype was counted at least ten times. The gene calls are TRBV7-9 and TRBJ1-2, with 8 bases that match TRBD1. The CDR3 consists of 14 residues. The trim removed 4 bases at V and 5 bases at J, leaving 6 bases unmatched. In germline, CDR1 is SEHNR, CDR2 FQNEAQ (reference sequence). CDR3 sequence reads: CASSSTGARYGYTF. CDR3 bases: TGTGCCAGCAGCTCGACAGGGGCTCGGTATGGCTACACCTTC.

This clonotype was detected ten times or more. The genes are TRBV11-2 and TRBJ2-7; 9 nucleotides match TRBD1. The ends lost 5 bases at V and 5 bases at J; junction bases unmatched: 7. Germline V lookup: CDR1 SGHAT, CDR2 FQNNGV. CDR3 size: 14 residues. CDR3 nucleotide sequence: TGTGCCAGCAGCCCCCGGGACAGGGCCAACGAGCAGTACTTC. Its protein product is CASSPRDRANEQYF.